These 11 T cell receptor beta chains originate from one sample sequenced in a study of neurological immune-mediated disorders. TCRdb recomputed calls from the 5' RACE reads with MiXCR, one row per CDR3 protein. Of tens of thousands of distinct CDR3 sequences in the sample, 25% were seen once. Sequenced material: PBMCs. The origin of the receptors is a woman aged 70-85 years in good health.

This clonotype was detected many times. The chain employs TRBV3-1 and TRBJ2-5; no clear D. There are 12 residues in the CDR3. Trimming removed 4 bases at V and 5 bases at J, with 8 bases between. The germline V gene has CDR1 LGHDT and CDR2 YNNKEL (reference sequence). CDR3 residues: CASSRASETQYF. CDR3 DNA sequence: TGTGCCAGCAGCCGCGCTTCGGAGACCCAGTACTTC.

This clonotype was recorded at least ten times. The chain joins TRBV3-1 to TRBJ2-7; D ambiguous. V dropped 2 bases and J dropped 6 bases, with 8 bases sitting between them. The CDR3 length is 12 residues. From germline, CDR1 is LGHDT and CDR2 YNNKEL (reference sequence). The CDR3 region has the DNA TGTGCCAGCAGCCAATCCTGGAGCGAGCAGTACTTC. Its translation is CASSQSWSEQYF.

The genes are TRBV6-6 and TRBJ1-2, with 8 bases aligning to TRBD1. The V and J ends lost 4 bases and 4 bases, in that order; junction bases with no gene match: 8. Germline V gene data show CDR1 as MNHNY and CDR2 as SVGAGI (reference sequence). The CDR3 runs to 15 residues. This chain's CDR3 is CASSSTDRDGYGYTF. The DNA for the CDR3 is TGTGCCAGCAGTTCTACGGACAGGGACGGCTATGGCTACACCTTC.

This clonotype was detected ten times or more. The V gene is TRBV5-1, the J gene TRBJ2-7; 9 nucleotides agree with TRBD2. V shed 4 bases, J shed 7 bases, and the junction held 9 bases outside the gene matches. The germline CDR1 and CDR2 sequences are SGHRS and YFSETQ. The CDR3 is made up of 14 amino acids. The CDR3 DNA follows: TGCGCCAGCAGCGCCCTAGCGGGATCGGGTGAGCAGTACTTC. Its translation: CASSALAGSGEQYF. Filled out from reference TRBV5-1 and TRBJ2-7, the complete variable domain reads KAGVTQTPRYLIKTRGQQVTLSCSPISGHRSVSWYQQTPGQGLQFLFEYFSETQRNKGNFPGRFSGRQFSNSRSEMNVSTLELGDSALYLCASSALAGSGEQYFGPGTRLTVT.

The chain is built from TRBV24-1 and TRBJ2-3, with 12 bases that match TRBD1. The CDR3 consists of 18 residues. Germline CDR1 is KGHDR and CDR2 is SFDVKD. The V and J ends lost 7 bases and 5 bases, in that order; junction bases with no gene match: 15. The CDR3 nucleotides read TGTGCCACCAGCCCCCACTCCGGGACAGGGGGCGCAGGAGATACGCAGTATTTT. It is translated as CATSPHSGTGGAGDTQYF.

This CDR3 reads CASSPGLNYGYTF. In DNA form, the CDR3 reads TGTGCCAGCAGCCCGGGACTCAACTATGGCTACACCTTC. The rearrangement links TRBV11-2 to TRBJ1-2; TRBD1 is a possible D gene (5 bases). Trimming shortened V by 5 bases and J by 2 bases, and 9 bases separated the two germline ends. CDR1 and CDR2 (germline): SGHAT, FQNNGV. The CDR3 totals 13 residues.

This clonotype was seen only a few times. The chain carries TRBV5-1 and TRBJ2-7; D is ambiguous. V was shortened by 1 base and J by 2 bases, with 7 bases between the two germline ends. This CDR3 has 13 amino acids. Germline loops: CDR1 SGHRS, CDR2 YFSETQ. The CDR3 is CASSLIPTYEQYF. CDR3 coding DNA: TGCGCCAGCAGCTTGATTCCTACCTACGAGCAGTACTTC.

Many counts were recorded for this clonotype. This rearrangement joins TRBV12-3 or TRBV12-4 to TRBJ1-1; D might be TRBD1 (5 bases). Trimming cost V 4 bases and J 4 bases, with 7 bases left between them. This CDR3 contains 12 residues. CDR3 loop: CASSWGGTEAFF. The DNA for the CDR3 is TGTGCCAGCAGTTGGGGGGGCACTGAAGCTTTCTTT.

The CDR3 bases are TGTGCCAGCAGGCAAACGGGGTCCTACGAGCAGTACTTC. Translated: CASRQTGSYEQYF. This chain uses TRBV25-1 with TRBJ2-7, with D tentatively TRBD2 (5 bases). This CDR3 contains 13 residues. The V end was cut by 6 bases, the J end by 1 base, with 10 bases between. CDR1 is MGHDK and CDR2 is SYGVNS in the germline V gene.

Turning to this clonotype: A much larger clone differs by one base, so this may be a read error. The CDR3, as DNA: TGTGTCAGCAGCCGCGGACGATCCTACAATGAGCAGTTCTTC. The encoded protein is CVSSRGRSYNEQFF. The chain has TRBV7-2 and TRBJ2-1, with D uncertain. The CDR3 runs to 14 residues. From germline, CDR1 is SGHTA and CDR2 FQGNSA.

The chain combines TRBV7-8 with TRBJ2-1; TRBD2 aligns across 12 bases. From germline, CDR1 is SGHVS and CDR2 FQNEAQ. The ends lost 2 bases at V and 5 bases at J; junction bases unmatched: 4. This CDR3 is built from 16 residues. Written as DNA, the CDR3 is TGTGCCAGCAGCTTACGGCCTAGCGGGAGGGACAATGAGCAGTTCTTC. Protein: CASSLRPSGRDNEQFF.